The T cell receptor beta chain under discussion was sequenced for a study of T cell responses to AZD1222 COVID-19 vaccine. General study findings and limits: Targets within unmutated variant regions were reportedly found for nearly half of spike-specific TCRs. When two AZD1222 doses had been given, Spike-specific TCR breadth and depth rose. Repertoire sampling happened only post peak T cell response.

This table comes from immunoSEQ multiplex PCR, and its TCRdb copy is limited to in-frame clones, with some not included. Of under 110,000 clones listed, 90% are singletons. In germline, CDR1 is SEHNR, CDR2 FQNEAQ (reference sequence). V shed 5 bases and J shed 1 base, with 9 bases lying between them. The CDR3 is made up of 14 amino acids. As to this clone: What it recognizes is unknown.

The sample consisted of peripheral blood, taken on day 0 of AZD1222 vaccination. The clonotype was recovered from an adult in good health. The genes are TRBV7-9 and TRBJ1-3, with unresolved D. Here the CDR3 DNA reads TGTGCCAGCAGCAGATCGGCTTCTGGAAACACCATATATTTT. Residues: CASSRSASGNTIYF.